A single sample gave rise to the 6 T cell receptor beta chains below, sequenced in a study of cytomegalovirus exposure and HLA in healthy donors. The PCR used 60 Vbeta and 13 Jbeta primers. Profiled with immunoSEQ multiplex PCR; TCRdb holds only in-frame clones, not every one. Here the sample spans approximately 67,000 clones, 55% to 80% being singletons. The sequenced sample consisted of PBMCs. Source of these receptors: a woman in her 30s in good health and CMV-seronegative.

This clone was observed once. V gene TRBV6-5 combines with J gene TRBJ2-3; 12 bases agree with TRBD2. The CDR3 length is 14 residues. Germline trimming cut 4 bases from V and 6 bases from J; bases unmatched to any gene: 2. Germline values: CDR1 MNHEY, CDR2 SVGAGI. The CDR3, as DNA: TGTGCCAGCAGTTCCGGGACTAGCGGGGATACGCAGTATTTT. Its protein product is CASSSGTSGDTQYF.

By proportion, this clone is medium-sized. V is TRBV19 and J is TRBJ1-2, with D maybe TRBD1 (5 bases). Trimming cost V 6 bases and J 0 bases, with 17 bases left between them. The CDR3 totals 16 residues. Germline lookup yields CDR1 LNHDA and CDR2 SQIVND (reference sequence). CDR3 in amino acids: CASRTSQWGANYGYTF. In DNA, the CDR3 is TGTGCCAGTAGAACCTCCCAGTGGGGGGCTAACTATGGCTACACCTTC.

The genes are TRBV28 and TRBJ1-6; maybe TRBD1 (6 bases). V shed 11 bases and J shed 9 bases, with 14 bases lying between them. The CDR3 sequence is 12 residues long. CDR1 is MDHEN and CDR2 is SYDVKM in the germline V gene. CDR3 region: CAEGGGGSPLHF. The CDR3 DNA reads TGTGCCGAAGGGGGGGGCGGTTCACCCCTCCACTTT.

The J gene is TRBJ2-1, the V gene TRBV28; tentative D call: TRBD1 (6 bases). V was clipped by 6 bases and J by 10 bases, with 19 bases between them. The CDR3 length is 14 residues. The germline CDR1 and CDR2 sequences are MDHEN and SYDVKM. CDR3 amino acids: CASSRDSGAWEQFF. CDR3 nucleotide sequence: TGTGCCAGCAGCCGCGACTCAGGGGCTTGGGAGCAGTTCTTC.

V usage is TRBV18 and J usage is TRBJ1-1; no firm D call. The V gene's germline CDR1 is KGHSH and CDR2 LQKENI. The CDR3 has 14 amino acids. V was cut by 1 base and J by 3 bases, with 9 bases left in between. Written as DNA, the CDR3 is TGTGCCAGCTCACCACGAATCGGTGACACTGAAGCTTTCTTT. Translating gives CASSPRIGDTEAFF.

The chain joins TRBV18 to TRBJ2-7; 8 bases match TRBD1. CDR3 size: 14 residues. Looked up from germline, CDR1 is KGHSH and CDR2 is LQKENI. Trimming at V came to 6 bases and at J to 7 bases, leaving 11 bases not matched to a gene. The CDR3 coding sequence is TGTGCCAGCTCCCCGCAGGGGGCCGCCGGAGAGCAGTACTTC. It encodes CASSPQGAAGEQYF.